What follows are 6 T cell receptor beta chains derived from one specimen sequenced in a study of Graves' ophthalmopathy and Graves' hyperthyroidism. RNA transcripts served as template for amplifying TCR beta CDR3 sequences. RT-PCR in the first round used HTBI primers; a second-round multiplex PCR followed. TCRdb re-called the multiplex PCR reads through MiXCR, storing one row per CDR3 protein. The sample gives hundreds of thousands of distinct CDR3 sequences, over 40% of which show up once; more than 2.5% is in the top ten. Sequences were obtained from peripheral blood. These receptors all stem from an adult man with Graves' ophthalmopathy.

This clonotype was observed at least ten times. A read error is possible here, since a much larger clone lies one base away. Since no conserved phenylalanine or tryptophan closes the CDR3, a read error is the likely cause. The gene calls are TRBV25-1 and TRBJ1-6; tentative D call: TRBD1 (5 bases). V was shortened by 6 bases and J by 4 bases, with 7 bases between the two germline ends. Germline V lookup: CDR1 MGHDK, CDR2 SYGVNS. This CDR3 has 13 amino acids. The DNA of the CDR3 is TGTGCCAGCAGGGGACGGTATAATTCACCCCTCCACCTT. It specifies CASRGRYNSPLHL.

The rearrangement uses TRBV7-9 and TRBJ2-7; TRBD1 agrees at 7 bases. Germline V gene lookup returns CDR1 SEHNR and CDR2 FQNEAQ (reference sequence). V shed 11 bases and J 2 bases; nucleotides not matched to a gene: 15. The CDR3 is made up of 15 amino acids. The CDR3 protein is CAWSEGDSPPYEQYF. Written as DNA, the CDR3 is TGTGCCTGGAGTGAAGGGGACAGTCCCCCCTACGAGCAGTACTTC. Based on the CDR3 plus reference TRBV7-9 and TRBJ2-7, the full variable domain is DTGVSQNPRHKITKRGQNVTFRCDPISEHNRLYWYRQTLGQGPEFLTYFQNEAQLEKSRLLSDRFSAERPKGSFSTLEIQRTEQGDSAMYLCAWSEGDSPPYEQYFGPGTRLTVT.

In its sample, this clonotype was seen many times. The V gene is TRBV20-1, the J gene TRBJ1-2; D is unclear. Looked up from germline, CDR1 is DFQATT and CDR2 is SNEGSKA (reference sequence). V was trimmed by 1 base and J by 4 bases, leaving 13 bases between them. The CDR3 length is 14 residues. The CDR3 DNA sequence: TGCAGTGCTAGAGTCCCGGGTACGGGCTATGGCTACACCTTC. The encoded protein is CSARVPGTGYGYTF.

The rearrangement joins TRBV29-1 to TRBJ2-7; TRBD1 might be the D (6 bases). V was cut by 6 bases and J by 3 bases, with 12 bases left in between. Germline CDR1 SQVTM, CDR2 ANQGSEA. The CDR3 runs 12 residues. CDR3 bases: TGCAGCGTCGGGACATTTAACTACGAGCAGTACTTC. It codes for CSVGTFNYEQYF.

This chain connects TRBV2 to TRBJ2-5; TRBD2 is a possible D gene (5 bases). The CDR3 covers 11 residues. V lost 8 bases, J lost 7 bases, and 11 bases lay in between. Germline CDR1 SNHLY, CDR2 FYNNEI. The CDR3 protein is CASGGPGTQYF. DNA for the CDR3: TGTGCCAGCGGAGGTCCAGGGACCCAGTACTTC.

Of note for this clonotype: A much larger clone differs by one base, so this may be a read error. V is TRBV19 and J is TRBJ1-1, with TRBD1 identical over 9 bases. The germline CDR1 and CDR2 sequences are LNHDA and SQIVND (reference sequence). The CDR3 consists of 17 residues. Trimming took 6 bases from V and 11 from J; bases not matched to a gene: 22. The CDR3 DNA reads as TGTGCCAGTAGCCTCCAACAGGGGGCTGCCGTGCGATCGGTCGCTTTCTTT. Its protein product is CASSLQQGAAVRSVAFF.